A selection of T cell receptor beta chains follows, all from one sample in a study of shared clonotypes between healthy human individuals. Sequenced by immunoSEQ multiplex PCR; TCRdb stores in-frame clones only, minus some. The sample records a few million clones, around 94% being singletons. Sequencing was done on a sample of naive CD4+ T cells sorted from blood. These TCRs come from a man aged 18 to 35 in good health. The CDR3 runs from the conserved cysteine through the conserved F or W. A D gene is named only where the DNA matches it firmly. Not every row has a clone size; where given, it reads once, few, many or a size class.

j_call clone_size cdr3_length v_call d_call cdr3_nt cdr3_aa
TRBJ2-7 - 15 TRBV28 TRBD1 TGTGCCAGCAGTGAGGAGGGACAGGGATCCTACGAGCAGTACTTC CASSEEGQGSYEQYF
TRBJ1-3 - 16 TRBV7-2 - TGTGCCAGCAGCTTAGAAGTCGTTGGTTCTGGAAACACCATATATTTT CASSLEVVGSGNTIYF
TRBJ1-1 few 15 TRBV19 - TGTGCCAGTAGTCACCCCGGGACCAAGGACACTGAAGCTTTCTTT CASSHPGTKDTEAFF
TRBJ1-4 - 13 TRBV6-5 - TGTGCCAGCAGTTACAGAAGGGATGAAAAACTGTTTTTT CASSYRRDEKLFF
TRBJ2-7 - 14 TRBV6-5 - TGTGCCAGCAGTGCCCCGGGCGGAACCTACGAGCAGTACTTC CASSAPGGTYEQYF
TRBJ1-6 - 13 TRBV19 - TGTGCCAGTAGTATGACGGAAAATTCACCCCTCCACTTT CASSMTENSPLHF
TRBJ2-2 - 14 TRBV9 TRBD1 TGTGCCAGCAGCGTGACAGGGGCCGGTGGGGAGCTGTTTTTT CASSVTGAGGELFF
TRBJ2-7 - 15 TRBV28 TRBD1 TGTGCCAGCAGTTTCCCCCGACAGGGTTCCTACGAGCAGTACTTC CASSFPRQGSYEQYF
TRBJ2-3 - 11 TRBV15 - TGTGCCACCAGCACTTCAGATACGCAGTATTTT CATSTSDTQYF
TRBJ1-1 once 11 TRBV20-1 - TGCAGTGCTCGGAGCGGCACTGAAGCTTTCTTT CSARSGTEAFF
TRBJ2-5 - 12 TRBV7-2 - TGTGCCAGCAGCTTTCGAAAAGAGACCCAGTACTTC CASSFRKETQYF
TRBJ2-7 - 14 TRBV5-1 - TGCGCCAGCAGCTTAAGGTGGGGCGTCGGCGAGCAGTACTTC CASSLRWGVGEQYF
TRBJ1-4 - 14 TRBV6-6 - TGTGCCAGCAGGGCAGGGCCCGGTAATGAAAAACTGTTTTTT CASRAGPGNEKLFF
TRBJ2-2 once 16 TRBV4-2 TRBD2 TGTGCCAGCAGCAACGACGGGGGGTCGAACACCGGGGAGCTGTTTTTT CASSNDGGSNTGELFF
TRBJ1-2 - 12 TRBV6-5 TRBD1 TGTGCCAGCAGGCAGGGGGCTGGCGGCTACACCTTC CASRQGAGGYTF
TRBJ2-3 once 11 TRBV20-1 - TGCAGTGCTATGAGAGGAGATACGCAGTATTTT CSAMRGDTQYF
TRBJ1-1 - 12 TRBV6-1 - TGTGCCAGCAGTGAAGCAGGGTTTGAAGCTTTCTTT CASSEAGFEAFF
TRBJ2-2 - 18 TRBV5-4 TRBD2 TGTGCCAGCAGAGATGGGACTAGCGGGGGGTGGAACACCGGGGAGCTGTTTTTT CASRDGTSGGWNTGELFF
TRBJ2-4 once 19 TRBV19 TRBD2 TGTGCCAGTAGTAAGGGCCCACTCGATAGCGGGGCCGTGTGGGACATTCAGTACTTC CASSKGPLDSGAVWDIQYF
TRBJ1-4 few 16 TRBV6-1 TRBD1 TGTGCCAGCAGTGATGGACAGGGGATCGCTAATGAAAAACTGTTTTTT CASSDGQGIANEKLFF
TRBJ2-1 - 14 TRBV4-1 - TGCGCCAGCAGCCGCGTCGGGGCGGCCAATGAGCAGTTCTTC CASSRVGAANEQFF
TRBJ1-1 once 14 TRBV11-2 - TGTGCCAGCAGCTTAGATTCCGGGGGCACTGAAGCTTTCTTT CASSLDSGGTEAFF
TRBJ1-3 - 16 TRBV11-2 TRBD1 TGTGCCAGCAGCAGAAAAGGACAGGGTGGAGGAAACACCATATATTTT CASSRKGQGGGNTIYF
TRBJ1-5 few 15 TRBV7-9 - TGTGCCAGCAGCTTAGGAGACGGGACAAATCAGCCCCAGCATTTT CASSLGDGTNQPQHF
TRBJ1-1 - 13 TRBV7-9 - TGTGCCAGCAGCTTAAGCGTGGGCTCTCAAGCTTTCTTT CASSLSVGSQAFF
TRBJ1-2 - 12 TRBV6-6 - TGTGCCAGCAGTTCCGGAGGGACCGGCTACACCTTC CASSSGGTGYTF
TRBJ2-7 - 13 TRBV5-1 TRBD1 TGCGCCAGCAGCTTGTCCCAGGGGGCCGAGCAGTACTTC CASSLSQGAEQYF
TRBJ1-2 - 13 TRBV14 - TGTGCCAGCAGCCAAACAGGGATTGGCGGCTACACCTTC CASSQTGIGGYTF
TRBJ2-1 - 16 TRBV9 TRBD2 TGTGCCAGCAGCGTAGAAGGAAGCGGGAACTACAATGAGCAGTTCTTC CASSVEGSGNYNEQFF
TRBJ2-1 - 15 TRBV5-1 TRBD1 TGCGCCAGCAGCTTCCGGGACAGGGGATACAATGAGCAGTTCTTC CASSFRDRGYNEQFF
TRBJ2-2 - 16 TRBV7-9 - TGTGCCAGCAGCTTGAATGGACCCAACTCCCCCGGGGAGCTGTTTTTT CASSLNGPNSPGELFF
TRBJ1-3 - 16 TRBV5-4 - TGTGCCAGCAGCAGCAAAACAGCGAGCTCTGGAAACACCATATATTTT CASSSKTASSGNTIYF
TRBJ2-3 - 15 TRBV6-1 TRBD2 TGTGCCAGCAGAAGCCTAGCGGAAAGCACAGATACGCAGTATTTT CASRSLAESTDTQYF
TRBJ2-6 - 16 TRBV9 - TGTGCCAGCAGCGTATCCGGGAGCTCTGGGGCCAACGTCCTGACTTTC CASSVSGSSGANVLTF
TRBJ2-7 - 13 TRBV18 - TGTGCCAGCTCTAGTTACCCCTCCTACGAGCAGTACTTC CASSSYPSYEQYF
TRBJ1-1 - 16 TRBV5-1 TRBD1 TGCGCCAGCAGCGGATCAGGGGGCGCCCTCAACACTGAAGCTTTCTTT CASSGSGGALNTEAFF
TRBJ1-2 - 13 TRBV28 - TGTGCCAGCAGTTCTATTAACGCAATTGGCTACACCTTC CASSSINAIGYTF
TRBJ1-1 - 13 TRBV10-3 - TGTGCCATCAGTGCAACGGGGAACACTGAAGCTTTCTTT CAISATGNTEAFF
TRBJ2-2 - 14 TRBV2 TRBD2 TGTGCCAGCAATGGCGGGGGGGCGACCGGGGAGCTGTTTTTT CASNGGGATGELFF
TRBJ2-3 - 13 TRBV5-1 - TGCGCCAGCGCACTAGAAGGCCCAGATACGCAGTATTTT CASALEGPDTQYF
TRBJ2-7 - 14 TRBV28 - TGTGCCAGCAACCGGTGGGGCCTGTCCTACGAGCAGTACTTC CASNRWGLSYEQYF
TRBJ2-5 - 14 TRBV5-1 - TGCGCCAGTAGCTTATCGGGTCTTCAAGAGACCCAGTACTTC CASSLSGLQETQYF
TRBJ2-1 - 16 TRBV5-4 TRBD2 TGTGCCAGCAGCTTGGCCCTGCCCACTAGCGCGGGTGAGCAGTTCTTC CASSLALPTSAGEQFF
TRBJ1-1 - 16 TRBV19 - TGTGCCAGTAGTGCGGGATTTCCACGGTTGAACACTGAAGCTTTCTTT CASSAGFPRLNTEAFF